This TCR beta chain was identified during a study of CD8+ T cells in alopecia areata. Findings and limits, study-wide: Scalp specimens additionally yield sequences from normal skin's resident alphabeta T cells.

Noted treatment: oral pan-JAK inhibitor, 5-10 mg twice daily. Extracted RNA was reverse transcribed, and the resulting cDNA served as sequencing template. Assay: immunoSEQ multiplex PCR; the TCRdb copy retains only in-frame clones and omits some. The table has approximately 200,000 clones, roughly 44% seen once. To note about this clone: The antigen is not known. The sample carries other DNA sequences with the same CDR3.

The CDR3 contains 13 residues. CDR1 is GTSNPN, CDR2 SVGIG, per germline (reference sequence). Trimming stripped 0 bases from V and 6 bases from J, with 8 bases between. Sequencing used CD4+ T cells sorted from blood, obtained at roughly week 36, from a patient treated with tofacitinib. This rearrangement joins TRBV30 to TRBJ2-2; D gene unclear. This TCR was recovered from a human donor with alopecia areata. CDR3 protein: CAWSVRSPGELFF. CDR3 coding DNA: TGTGCCTGGAGTGTACGTTCCCCCGGGGAGCTGTTTTTT. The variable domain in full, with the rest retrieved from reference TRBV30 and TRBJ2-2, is SQTIHQWPATLVQPVGSPLSLECTVEGTSNPNLYWYRQAAGRGLQLLFYSVGIGQISSEVPQNLSASRPQDRQFILSSKKLLLSDSGFYLCAWSVRSPGELFFGEGSRLTVL.